One T cell receptor (beta chain) is described in this entry. Germline loops: CDR1 LNHDA, CDR2 SQIVND (reference sequence). The CDR3 has 11 residues. The V and J ends lost 6 bases and 2 bases respectively, with 4 bases between them. The source of the sample is a study of blood T cell repertoires in COVID-19. Participant-reported clinical history was the basis for cohort assignment. Per the original data handling: The authors estimated nucleated cell counts from reference gene primer amplification. Method: immunoSEQ multiplex PCR; TCRdb's copy keeps in-frame clones and lacks some. D and trimming were read from the DNA, whereas the V and J calls and clone size are those reported in that table. The sample has hundreds of thousands of clones, roughly 90% seen once.

Sequencing was performed on PBMCs or T cells enriched from blood (not recorded which). V and J are TRBV19 and TRBJ2-5, with no clear D. This sequence was found in a woman aged 40 to 49 who had recovered from COVID-19. The CDR3 DNA sequence: TGTGCCAGTAGGTCGCAAGAGACCCAGTACTTC. The encoded protein is CASRSQETQYF.